A selection of T cell receptor beta chains follows, all from one sample in a study of regulatory T cells in long-lasting Graves disease. TCRdb recomputed calls from the multiplex PCR reads with MiXCR, one row per CDR3 protein. The table lists roughly 440,000 distinct CDR3 sequences, about 16% of them singletons, with 20% to 25% in the top ten. These sequences were also reported in another study, on T cells in Graves' hyperthyroidism and ophthalmopathy.

This specimen was peripheral blood mononuclear cells (PBMCs), taken at new diagnosis, from a patient treated with antithyroid drugs. These receptors were taken from a woman aged 18-35 years with Graves disease. CDR3s leave out the opening cysteine and the closing phenylalanine or tryptophan.

>TRBV20-1|TRBJ1-5
SAGGSDSNQPQH
>TRBV3-1|TRBJ1-1
ASSQVANRLNTEAF
>TRBV12-3/TRBV12-4|TRBJ2-1
ATSSGRSEQF
>TRBV3-1|TRBJ2-1
ASSQGGLAGFTVQF
>TRBV6-1|TRBJ2-5
ASPRTQY
>TRBV11-2|TRBJ2-3
ASSRRRKLDTDTQY
>TRBV6-2/TRBV6-3|TRBJ2-7
ASSEEWVSYEQY
>TRBV6-1|TRBJ1-1
ASHEDTEAF
>TRBV2|TRBJ2-4
ASSPYGRAPGNIQY
>TRBV20-1|TRBJ1-5
SAGHGAQPQH
>TRBV20-1|TRBJ2-1
SARHGKWGEQF
>TRBV7-2|TRBJ2-7
ASSQGLAGGLIFEQY
>TRBV12-3/TRBV12-4|TRBJ2-1
ASSGLYNEQF
>TRBV11-2|TRBJ2-1
ASSSPGTRGTGVGNEQF
>TRBV5-4|TRBJ2-5
ASSLGQNKETQY
>TRBV20-1|TRBJ2-5
SARDLVLAGPSQY
>TRBV5-5|TRBJ1-5
ASSRDREVQPQH
>TRBV7-9|TRBJ2-5
ASSLGRDVQETQY
>TRBV28|TRBJ2-7
ASSLPPLYEQY
>TRBV28|TRBJ1-1
ASSYRGLGTEAF
>TRBV24-1|TRBJ2-2
ATSDPGLAGGLNTGELF
>TRBV28|TRBJ2-5
ASTIFGDRETQY
>TRBV6-1|TRBJ2-7
ASKSFGESSYEQY
>TRBV12-3/TRBV12-4|TRBJ2-1
ASSRQGGEQF
>TRBV28|TRBJ2-7
ASRVGRLSYERY
>TRBV6-2/TRBV6-3|TRBJ2-7
ASSGQLGSYEQY
>TRBV3-1|TRBJ2-7
ASSQGQGLRDEQY
>TRBV27|TRBJ1-1
ASRGTENTEAF
>TRBV30|TRBJ2-1
AWSGASGGYNEQF
>TRBV29-1|TRBJ2-1
SYSGSPYNEQF
>TRBV28|TRBJ1-1
ASGQDPEAF
>TRBV30|TRBJ1-4
AWSGQEEKLF
>TRBV29-1|TRBJ2-2
SVDRSNTGELF
>TRBV6-1|TRBJ1-4
ASSEKGGGANEKLF
>TRBV7-9|TRBJ2-5
ASKASGYQETQY
>TRBV3-1|TRBJ2-1
ASSWDSYNEQF
>TRBV5-1|TRBJ2-7
ASSRTGGEGEQY
>TRBV28|TRBJ1-2
ASSPREDGYT
>TRBV27|TRBJ2-1
ASSFSPITSGSHNEQF
>TRBV2|TRBJ2-1
ASMGLGSYNEQF
>TRBV30|TRBJ2-7
AWSVGLGILWEQY
>TRBV7-2|TRBJ2-1
ASKLAGGPNEQF
>TRBV11-2|TRBJ2-3
ASRKREERDSAQWDTQY
>TRBV27|TRBJ1-1
ASSPDRVNTEAF
>TRBV28|TRBJ1-1
ASSLVYTEAF
>TRBV5-1|-
ASSSGPSEQY
>TRBV29-1|TRBJ1-2
SVAGTVEGYT
>TRBV19|TRBJ2-1
ASSRAGGVVPNEQF